Below are 4 T cell receptor beta chains sequenced from a single sample in a study of early T cells in non-severe SARS-CoV-2 infection. Via MiXCR, TCRdb re-called the 5' RACE reads, giving one row per CDR3 protein. Seen here are roughly 28,000 distinct CDR3 sequences, about 4% observed once, and the top ten hold roughly an eighth. Sequencing was performed on whole blood. These receptors were collected from an adult who was a healthcare worker with PCR-confirmed SARS-CoV-2 infection or an uninfected control (not recorded which).

The sample holds a few counts of this clonotype. The chain uses TRBV6-6 and TRBJ2-5, with a tentative D call TRBD2 (5 bases). There are 11 residues in the CDR3. V was trimmed by 6 bases and J by 9 bases, leaving 11 bases between them. The germline V gene encodes CDR1 MNHNY and CDR2 SVGAGI (reference sequence). CDR3 DNA sequence: TGTGCCAGCAGCGGACGGGAACCCCAGTACTTC. It specifies CASSGREPQYF.

At least ten counts were recorded for this clonotype. At one end the junction does not follow the germline gene, possibly because of a read error. The chain carries TRBV7-7 and TRBJ1-1; 7 bases are a match to TRBD1. Germline CDR1 SSHAT, CDR2 FNYEAQ (reference sequence). The length of the CDR3 is 13 residues. The CDR3 sequence: CASSRDRNTEAFF. The CDR3 DNA reads as TGTGCTAGCAGCCGGGACAGGAACACTGAAGCTTTCTTT.

This clonotype was picked up many times. The V gene is TRBV6-2 or TRBV6-3, the J gene TRBJ2-7, with D maybe TRBD2 (6 bases). Germline CDR1 reads MNHEY; CDR2 reads SVGEGT. The CDR3 length is 13 residues. The CDR3 spells CASSNSGVREQYV. DNA of the CDR3: TGTGCCAGCAGTAACTCGGGGGTCCGGGAGCAGTACGTC.

This clonotype showed up many times. The CDR3 is CSAPGAGQRNQPQHF. In DNA, the CDR3 is TGCAGTGCACCTGGGGCCGGACAGCGGAATCAGCCCCAGCATTTT. This chain joins TRBV20-1 and TRBJ1-5; TRBD1 is a possible D gene (6 bases). Per the germline V gene, CDR1 is DFQATT and CDR2 is SNEGSKA (reference sequence). CDR3 length: 15 amino acids. Trimming took off 6 bases at V and 4 bases at J, with 19 bases between the two ends.